The T cell receptor (beta chain) under discussion was sequenced for a study of identical twins. This CDR3 is built from 12 residues. Germline V CDR1 and CDR2: ENHRY, SYGVKD. TCRdb called the 5' RACE reads again in MiXCR, with one record for every CDR3 protein. Of a few hundred thousand distinct CDR3 sequences in the sample, 13% to 15% were seen once. Separately, the same data were catalogued under a study of yellow fever vaccine responses in identical twins.

This rearrangement joins TRBV10-3 to TRBJ2-2; a weak D match, TRBD1 (6 bases). Sample: CD4+ T cells sorted from blood. The receptor's source is a woman aged 18-30 years in good health. CDR3 nucleotide sequence: TGTGGGACAGCCACAGACACCGGGGAGCTGTTTTTT. It encodes CGTATDTGELFF.